These 15 T cell receptor beta chains share one sample of origin, sequenced in a study of control samples from healthy donors and cancer patients (dated by TCRdb to the early 2020s). Preparation of the library involved the immunoSEQ multiplex PCR assay. The immuneACCESS repertoire file appears here via TCRdb, limited to in-frame rearrangements. These files lack a portion of the clones; in checked studies, under half of the deficit traces to unresolved V genes, and the cause of the others is not known. The sample records about 120,000 clones, 80% to 95% of which are singletons. Together, the top ten hold under 3% of the sample. The sequenced sample was blood. The receptors here all came from a man aged 40-50 years in good health.

The chain has TRBV20-1 and TRBJ2-3; D might be TRBD1 or TRBD2, each matching 6 bases. Deletions cut 6 bases from V and 4 bases from J, with 17 bases between. The CDR3 is 14 amino acids. Germline assignment: CDR1 DFQATT and CDR2 SNEGSKA (reference sequence). The CDR3: CSASPGGRADTQYF. DNA for the CDR3: TGCAGTGCGAGTCCCGGGGGCAGGGCAGATACGCAGTATTTT.

The chain recombines TRBV7-8 with TRBJ2-1; tentatively, D is TRBD2 (6 bases). The CDR3 runs to 16 residues. V dropped 5 bases and J dropped 1 base, with 15 bases sitting between them. The germline V gene encodes CDR1 SGHVS and CDR2 FQNEAQ. In DNA form, the CDR3 reads TGTGCCAGCAGCCCGAACTTAAGCGGGTCCTACAATGAGCAGTTCTTC. Translation gives CASSPNLSGSYNEQFF.

The chain is built from TRBV19 and TRBJ1-2; tentative D call: TRBD1 (6 bases). Germline CDR1 reads LNHDA; CDR2 reads SQIVND (reference sequence). Trimming pared 7 bases from V and 6 bases from J, leaving 12 bases between. The CDR3 covers 12 residues. CDR3 coding DNA: TGTGCCAGTAATCAGGGGAGTGATGGCTACACCTTC. This codes for CASNQGSDGYTF. The variable domain in full, completed from reference TRBV19 and TRBJ1-2, reads DGGITQSPKYLFRKEGQNVTLSCEQNLNHDAMYWYRQDPGQGLRLIYYSQIVNDFQKGDIAEGYSVSREKKESFPLTVTSAQKNPTAFYLCASNQGSDGYTFGSGTRLTVV.

This clone was seen just once. V usage is TRBV2 and J usage is TRBJ1-3; D remains ambiguous. V gave up 2 bases and J gave up 0 bases, with 8 bases separating them. Germline V lookup: CDR1 SNHLY, CDR2 FYNNEI. CDR3 length equals 15 residues. Here the CDR3 reads CASSELESSGNTIYF. The CDR3 bases are TGTGCCAGCAGTGAATTGGAAAGCTCTGGAAACACCATATATTTT.

V usage is TRBV7-2 and J usage is TRBJ2-3; 8 nucleotides match TRBD2. This CDR3 spans 16 amino acids. The junction had 6 bases not matched to a gene; V was cut back by 1 base and J by 3 bases. Germline V gene data show CDR1 as SGHTA and CDR2 as FQGNSA. The CDR3 reads CASSLEVSGVTDTQYF. CDR3 coding DNA: TGTGCCAGCAGCTTAGAGGTTAGCGGGGTGACAGATACGCAGTATTTT.

This chain connects TRBV2 to TRBJ2-2; perhaps TRBD1 as D (6 bases). CDR1 and CDR2 (germline): SNHLY, FYNNEI. This CDR3 contains 13 residues. V shed 6 bases and J shed 5 bases, with 10 bases lying between them. CDR3 protein: CASRQGHTGELFF. CDR3 sequence (DNA): TGTGCCAGCAGGCAGGGACATACCGGGGAGCTGTTTTTT.

This clone was seen only once. V and J are TRBV12-3 or TRBV12-4 and TRBJ1-3; 8 positions agree with TRBD1. The CDR3 totals 13 residues. J was trimmed by 7 bases and V by 9 bases; bases with no gene match: 8. As DNA, the CDR3 is TGTGCCAGGCCGGGACAGGTGGGGAACACCATATATTTT. Amino acids: CARPGQVGNTIYF.

The genes are TRBV18 and TRBJ2-3; the D gene is possibly TRBD1 (6 bases). V dropped 6 bases and J dropped 4 bases, with 17 bases sitting between them. Germline V lookup: CDR1 KGHSH, CDR2 LQKENI. The CDR3 loop spans 15 amino acids. CDR3 loop: CASSPTPTGSDTQYF. CDR3 nucleotide sequence: TGTGCCAGCTCCCCTACGCCGACAGGTTCAGATACGCAGTATTTT.

DNA of the CDR3: TGTGCCAGCAGCCAAGCGTCCACTTCCCATACGCAGTATTTT. This codes for CASSQASTSHTQYF. This chain joins TRBV3-1 (or the pseudogene TRBV3-2) and TRBJ2-3; D not certain. The CDR3 spans 14 residues. CDR1 and CDR2 (germline): LGHDT, YNNKEL (reference sequence). V was clipped by 1 base and J by 7 bases, with 12 bases between them.

The V call is TRBV10-1, the J call TRBJ1-2; D may be TRBD1 (5 bases). CDR1 and CDR2 (germline): WNHNN, SYGVQD (reference sequence). CDR3 length equals 13 residues. The ends were cut back, 4 bases at V and 6 bases at J, with 12 bases in the middle. This CDR3 reads CASSAARGNGYTF. The CDR3 bases are TGCGCCAGCAGTGCTGCCCGGGGGAATGGCTACACCTTC.

The genes are TRBV3-1 (or the pseudogene TRBV3-2) and TRBJ2-2, with D perhaps given as TRBD1 or TRBD2 (5 bases each). Germline V CDR1 and CDR2: LGHDT, YNNKEL (reference sequence). Deletions cut 6 bases from V and 2 bases from J, with 7 bases between. CDR3 length: 13 residues. The CDR3 loop is CASRGENTGELFF. The CDR3 region has the DNA TGTGCCAGCAGGGGGGAAAACACCGGGGAGCTGTTTTTT.

The chain couples TRBV10-1 to TRBJ2-3; perhaps TRBD2 as D (6 bases). The CDR3 covers 15 residues. Germline V CDR1 and CDR2: WNHNN, SYGVQD (reference sequence). Trimming stripped 4 bases from V and 10 bases from J, with 21 bases between. CDR3 sequence reads: CASSASLGTVSAQYF. In DNA, the CDR3 is TGCGCCAGCAGTGCCTCCCTCGGGACTGTTTCTGCGCAGTATTTT.

The CDR3 DNA reads as TGTGCCAGCAGATTCCTGGACAGGGCGGGGACCCAGTACTTC. This translates into CASRFLDRAGTQYF. This chain uses TRBV3-1 (or the pseudogene TRBV3-2) with TRBJ2-5; TRBD1 aligns across 8 bases. CDR1 is LGHDT and CDR2 is YNNKEL in the germline V gene (reference sequence). The ends lost 6 bases at V and 7 bases at J; junction bases unmatched: 10. The CDR3 has 14 amino acids.

The chain is built from TRBV11-3 and TRBJ2-1; D perhaps matches TRBD2 (5 bases). The CDR3 contains 10 residues. The V gene lost 8 bases and the J gene lost 8 bases, with 7 bases spanning the gap. The germline gives CDR1 SGHNT, CDR2 YENEEA. The chain's CDR3 is CASGGHEQFF. DNA of the CDR3: TGTGCCAGCGGCGGGCATGAGCAGTTCTTC.

This clone was seen a single time. The rearrangement joins TRBV6-6 to TRBJ2-1; D tentatively fits TRBD1 or TRBD2 (5 bases each). The V end lost 8 bases, the J end lost 0 bases, and 8 bases lay between the germline ends. The CDR3 is 13 residues long. Germline V gene lookup returns CDR1 MNHNY and CDR2 SVGAGI (reference sequence). CDR3 residues: CASEGSSYNEQFF. The CDR3 DNA reads as TGTGCCAGCGAGGGGAGCTCCTACAATGAGCAGTTCTTC.